These T cell receptor beta chains were read from a single sample in a study of T cell responses to AZD1222 COVID-19 vaccine. TCRdb's table, derived via immunoSEQ multiplex PCR, lists solely in-frame clones and lacks some. The table lists 60,000 to 80,000 clones, 80% of them singletons. Material: peripheral blood, obtained 28 days after the second AZD1222 dose. These receptor sequences come from an adult who received the AZD1222 COVID-19 vaccine. The CDR3 runs from the conserved cysteine through the conserved F or W. D genes are given only for firm matches.

>TRBJ2-7|TRBV6-2/TRBV6-3|.
CASSYSKQDSSYEQYF
>TRBJ2-3|TRBV25-1|TRBD2
CASSGDGTSGTDTQYF
>TRBJ2-1|TRBV7-6|TRBD1
CASSLGQGVDNEQFF
>TRBJ2-7|TRBV5-6|TRBD2
CASSSKRGAYEQYF
>TRBJ1-1|TRBV6-6|.
CASGRSGETEAFF
>TRBJ1-2|TRBV3-1/TRBV3-2|TRBD1
CASSQVPGRGQGGGYTF
>TRBJ2-1|TRBV6-2/TRBV6-3|.
CASRPGQISYNEQFF
>TRBJ2-7|TRBV27|TRBD1
CASSNLDRGKQYF
>TRBJ2-3|TRBV5-4|.
CASSFGAPGTDTQYF
>TRBJ2-3|TRBV18|TRBD2
CASSRTSGTDTQYF
>TRBJ2-1|TRBV2|.
CASTTPGDVNLGDEQFF
>TRBJ1-2|TRBV6-5|TRBD1
CASSYSRTGGNYGYTF
>TRBJ2-7|TRBV29-1|TRBD2
CSVEGPVSGTYEQYF
>TRBJ1-2|TRBV19|TRBD1
CASSISGQAVYGYTF
>TRBJ2-3|TRBV7-7|TRBD1
CASSLGGTGADTQYF
>TRBJ1-2|TRBV6-1|.
CASSERRQPYGYTF
>TRBJ2-1|TRBV9|TRBD2
CASSPGGPQKYNEQFF
>TRBJ2-3|TRBV28|TRBD1
CASRPEGQGTDTQYF
>TRBJ2-1|TRBV6-5|.
CASRTGTRKFF
>TRBJ2-1|TRBV5-6|.
CASSYGSSYNEQFF
>TRBJ2-5|TRBV10-3|TRBD2
CAISATSGQETQYF
>TRBJ2-7|TRBV7-2|.
CASSLLQGSYEQYF
>TRBJ2-3|TRBV14|.
CASSQTRQGMNTQYF
>TRBJ2-5|TRBV5-1|TRBD2
CASRSAAGGPVETQYF